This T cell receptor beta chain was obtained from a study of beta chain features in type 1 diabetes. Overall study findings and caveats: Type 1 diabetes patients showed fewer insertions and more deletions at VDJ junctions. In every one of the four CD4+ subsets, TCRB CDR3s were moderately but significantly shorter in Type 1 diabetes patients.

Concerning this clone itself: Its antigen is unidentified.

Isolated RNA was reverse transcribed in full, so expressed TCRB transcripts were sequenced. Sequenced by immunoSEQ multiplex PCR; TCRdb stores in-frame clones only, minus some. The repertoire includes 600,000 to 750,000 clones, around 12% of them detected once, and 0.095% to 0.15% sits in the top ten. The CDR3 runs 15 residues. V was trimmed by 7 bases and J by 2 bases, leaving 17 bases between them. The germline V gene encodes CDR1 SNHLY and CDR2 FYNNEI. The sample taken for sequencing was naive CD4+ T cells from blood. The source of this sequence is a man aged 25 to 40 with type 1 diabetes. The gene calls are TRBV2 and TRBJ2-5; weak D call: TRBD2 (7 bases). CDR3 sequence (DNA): TGTGCCAGCATAGGGACCGGGGGGCTTCAAGAGACCCAGTACTTC. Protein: CASIGTGGLQETQYF.